This TCR beta chain was captured in a study of T cells after yellow fever vaccination. TCRdb processed the 5' RACE reads anew with MiXCR; each CDR3 protein has one entry. The sample consists of 360,000 or so distinct CDR3 sequences, around a tenth of them appearing once. The CDR3 loop spans 13 amino acids. V was cut by 6 bases and J by 9 bases, with 17 bases left in between. This clonotype was recorded many times. The clonotype originates from a young man who received the YFV17D yellow fever vaccine. The chain links TRBV12-3 or TRBV12-4 to TRBJ2-5, with D perhaps matching TRBD1 or TRBD2 (5 bases each). Here the sequenced sample was PBMCs, taken on the day of the first yellow fever vaccination. The CDR3 sequence is CASSRTSPRAQYF. DNA for the CDR3: TGTGCCAGCAGCAGGACTTCACCCAGGGCCCAGTACTTC.